This TCR beta chain was sequenced during a study of cytomegalovirus exposure and HLA in healthy donors. About the research overall: Of all 400 or so donors who were genotyped, around 79% belonged to the Caucasian-associated ancestry cluster. Findings of the study overall: At a 0.05 false discovery rate, a later analysis found around 17,000 TCR beta sequences to be associated with HLA alleles. Indistinguishability led to the exclusion of some V segments, TRBV6-2 and TRBV6-3 included. Rarity characterized most TCR sequences, yet some public TCRs appeared in many donors.

CDR3 length: 15 amino acids. Germline CDR1 and CDR2: SGHNT and YYREEE (reference sequence). J gave up 8 bases and V 2 bases, and 11 bases lay outside the gene matches. Researchers ran the PCR with 60 Vbeta and 13 Jbeta primers. Data came from immunoSEQ multiplex PCR; TCRdb stores just in-frame clones and leaves some out. The table has under 200,000 clones, roughly 74% seen once; the top ten hold about 8%. As for this clone: The antigen is not known.

The rearrangement joins TRBV5-4 to TRBJ1-2, with 8 bases that match TRBD1. The TCR sequence derives from a woman aged 40 to 50 in good health and CMV-seropositive. The sequenced sample was PBMCs. The DNA of the CDR3 is TGTGCCAGCAGCTTCTACGACAGGGGTCGCTCAGGCTACACCTTC. Translation gives CASSFYDRGRSGYTF.